This T cell receptor beta chain was identified in a study of blood T cell repertoires in COVID-19. Study-wide background: Nucleic acid was either cDNA or gDNA, and it came from T cells, B-cell-depleted T cells, or PBMCs.

Original handling: Amplification from reference gene primers served as the basis for estimated nucleated cell counts. TCRdb's table, derived via immunoSEQ multiplex PCR, lists solely in-frame clones and lacks some. The V and J calls and clone size are taken from that table; D and trimming were inferred from the DNA. The profile shows 150,000 to 200,000 clones, 85% to 90% of them singletons. The CDR3 totals 14 residues. The trim removed 6 bases at V and 5 bases at J, leaving 10 bases unmatched. Germline-derived CDR1 and CDR2 are SNHLY and FYNNEI. Sequencing was done on a sample of PBMCs or T cells enriched from blood (not recorded which). The TCR was taken from a woman in her forties in a cohort exposed to, infected with or recovered from COVID-19 (not recorded which). V gene TRBV2 combines with J gene TRBJ2-7, with 7 positions matching TRBD1. The CDR3 nucleotides are TGTGCCAGCAGACACCAACAGGGGTACGACGAGCAGTACTTC. It codes for CASRHQQGYDEQYF.